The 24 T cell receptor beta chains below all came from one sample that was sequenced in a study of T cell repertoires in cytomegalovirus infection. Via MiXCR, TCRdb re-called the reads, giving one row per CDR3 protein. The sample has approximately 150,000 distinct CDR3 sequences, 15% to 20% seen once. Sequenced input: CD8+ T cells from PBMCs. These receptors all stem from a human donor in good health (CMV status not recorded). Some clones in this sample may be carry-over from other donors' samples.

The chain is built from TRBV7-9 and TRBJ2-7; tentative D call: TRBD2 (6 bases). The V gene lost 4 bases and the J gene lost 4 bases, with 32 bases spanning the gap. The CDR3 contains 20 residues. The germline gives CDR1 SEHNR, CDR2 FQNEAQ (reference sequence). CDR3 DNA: TGTGCCAGCAGCTCTACCGATCGGGACTTCTCCGGTGTGGTATGGTACGAGCAGTACTTC. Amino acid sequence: CASSSTDRDFSGVVWYEQYF.

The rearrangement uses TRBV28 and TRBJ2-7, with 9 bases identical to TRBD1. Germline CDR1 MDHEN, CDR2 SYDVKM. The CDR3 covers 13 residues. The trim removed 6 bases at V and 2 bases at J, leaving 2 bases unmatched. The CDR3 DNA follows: TGTGCCAGCAGCGGGACAGGGCCCTACGAGCAGTACTTC. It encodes CASSGTGPYEQYF.

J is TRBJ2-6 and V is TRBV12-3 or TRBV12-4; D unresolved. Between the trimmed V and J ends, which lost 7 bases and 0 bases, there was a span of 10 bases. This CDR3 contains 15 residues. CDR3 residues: CASTTTDSGANVLTF. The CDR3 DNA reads TGTGCCAGCACCACCACTGACTCTGGGGCCAACGTCCTGACTTTC.

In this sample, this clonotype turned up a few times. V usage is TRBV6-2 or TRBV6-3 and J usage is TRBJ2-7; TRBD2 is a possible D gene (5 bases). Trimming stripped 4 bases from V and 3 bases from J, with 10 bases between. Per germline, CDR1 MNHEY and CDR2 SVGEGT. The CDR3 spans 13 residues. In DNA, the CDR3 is TGTGCCAGCAGTTTAGCGAGAAACTACGAGCAGTACTTC. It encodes CASSLARNYEQYF.

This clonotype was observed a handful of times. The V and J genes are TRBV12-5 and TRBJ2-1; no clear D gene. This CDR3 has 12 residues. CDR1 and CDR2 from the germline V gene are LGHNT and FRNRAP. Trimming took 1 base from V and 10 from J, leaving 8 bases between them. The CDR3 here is CASGLGNPEQFF. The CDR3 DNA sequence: TGTGCTAGTGGTTTGGGCAACCCAGAGCAGTTCTTC.

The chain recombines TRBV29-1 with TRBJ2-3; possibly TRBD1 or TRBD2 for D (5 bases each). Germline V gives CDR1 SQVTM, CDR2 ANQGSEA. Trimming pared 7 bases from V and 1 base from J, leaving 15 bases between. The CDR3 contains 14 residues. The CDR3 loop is CSAEGREGTDTQYF. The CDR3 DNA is TGCAGCGCCGAGGGACGGGAAGGCACAGATACGCAGTATTTT.

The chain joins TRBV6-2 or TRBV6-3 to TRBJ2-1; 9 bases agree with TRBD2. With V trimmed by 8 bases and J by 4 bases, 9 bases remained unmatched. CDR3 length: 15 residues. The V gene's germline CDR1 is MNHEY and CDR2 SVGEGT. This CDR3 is CASSREGLAYNEQFF. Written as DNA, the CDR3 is TGTGCCAGCTCAAGGGAGGGACTAGCATACAATGAGCAGTTCTTC.

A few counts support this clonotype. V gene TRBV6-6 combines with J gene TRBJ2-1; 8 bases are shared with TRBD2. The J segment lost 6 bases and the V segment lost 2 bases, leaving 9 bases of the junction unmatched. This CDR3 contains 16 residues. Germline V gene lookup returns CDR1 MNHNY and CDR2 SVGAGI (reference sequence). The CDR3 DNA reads TGTGCCAGCAGTTACCACCCAGCGGGAGTGTTCAATGAGCAGTTCTTC. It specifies CASSYHPAGVFNEQFF.

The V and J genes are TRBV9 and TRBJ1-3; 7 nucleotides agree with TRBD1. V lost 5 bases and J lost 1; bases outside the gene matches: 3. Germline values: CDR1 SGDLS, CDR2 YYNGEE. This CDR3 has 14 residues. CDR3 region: CASRQGGSGNTIYF. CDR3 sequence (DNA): TGTGCCAGCAGGCAGGGGGGATCTGGAAACACCATATATTTT.

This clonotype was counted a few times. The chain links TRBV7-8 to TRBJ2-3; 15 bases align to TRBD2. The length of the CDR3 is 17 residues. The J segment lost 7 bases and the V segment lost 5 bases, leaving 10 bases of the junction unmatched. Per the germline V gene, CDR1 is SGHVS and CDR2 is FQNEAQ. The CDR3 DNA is TGTGCCAGCAGCCTAGGCACCGGGACTAGCGGGAGGTATACGCAGTATTTT. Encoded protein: CASSLGTGTSGRYTQYF. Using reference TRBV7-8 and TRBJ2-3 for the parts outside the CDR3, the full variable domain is GAGVSQSPRYKVAKRGQDVALRCDPISGHVSLFWYQQALGQGPEFLTYFQNEAQLDKSGLPSDRFFAERPEGSVSTLKIQRTQQEDSAVYLCASSLGTGTSGRYTQYFGPGTRLTVL.

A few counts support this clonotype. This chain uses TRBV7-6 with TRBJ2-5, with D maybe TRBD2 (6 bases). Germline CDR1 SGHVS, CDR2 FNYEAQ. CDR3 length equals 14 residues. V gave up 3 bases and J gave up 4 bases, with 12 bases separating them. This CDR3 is CASSLLGRGETQYF. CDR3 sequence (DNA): TGTGCCAGCAGCTTGCTCGGGCGGGGAGAGACCCAGTACTTC.

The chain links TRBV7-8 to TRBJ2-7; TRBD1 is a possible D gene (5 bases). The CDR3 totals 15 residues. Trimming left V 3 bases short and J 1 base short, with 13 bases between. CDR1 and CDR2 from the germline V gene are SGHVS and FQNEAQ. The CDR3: CASSLGPDLSYEQYF. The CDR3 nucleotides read TGTGCCAGCAGCTTGGGGCCAGACCTTTCCTACGAGCAGTACTTC.

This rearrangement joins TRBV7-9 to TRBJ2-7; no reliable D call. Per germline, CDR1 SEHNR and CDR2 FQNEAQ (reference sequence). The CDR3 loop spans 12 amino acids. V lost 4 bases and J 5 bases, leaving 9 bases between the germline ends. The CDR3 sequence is CASSYGRNEQYF. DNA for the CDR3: TGTGCCAGCAGCTACGGACGTAACGAGCAGTACTTC. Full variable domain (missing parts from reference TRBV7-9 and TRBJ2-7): DTGVSQNPRHKITKRGQNVTFRCDPISEHNRLYWYRQTLGQGPEFLTYFQNEAQLEKSRLLSDRFSAERPKGSFSTLEIQRTEQGDSAMYLCASSYGRNEQYFGPGTRLTVT.

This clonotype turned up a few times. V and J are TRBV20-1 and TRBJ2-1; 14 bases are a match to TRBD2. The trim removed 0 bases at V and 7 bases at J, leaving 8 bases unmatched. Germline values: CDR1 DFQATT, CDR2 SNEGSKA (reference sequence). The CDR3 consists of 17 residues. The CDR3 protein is CSARDVTSGRARNEQFF. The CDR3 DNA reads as TGCAGTGCTAGAGATGTGACTAGCGGGAGGGCCCGGAATGAGCAGTTCTTC.

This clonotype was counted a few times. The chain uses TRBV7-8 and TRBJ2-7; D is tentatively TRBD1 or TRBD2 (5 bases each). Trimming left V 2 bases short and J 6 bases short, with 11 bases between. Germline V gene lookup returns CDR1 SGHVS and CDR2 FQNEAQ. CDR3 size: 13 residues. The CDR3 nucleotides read TGTGCCAGCAGCTTATCTGGGGGTTTCGAGCAGTACTTC. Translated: CASSLSGGFEQYF.

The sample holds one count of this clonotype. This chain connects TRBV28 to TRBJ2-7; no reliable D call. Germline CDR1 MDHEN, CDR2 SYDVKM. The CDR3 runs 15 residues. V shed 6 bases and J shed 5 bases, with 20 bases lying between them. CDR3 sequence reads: CASRPSLDMTDEQYF. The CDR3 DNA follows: TGTGCCAGCAGACCCAGCCTCGACATGACCGACGAGCAGTACTTC.

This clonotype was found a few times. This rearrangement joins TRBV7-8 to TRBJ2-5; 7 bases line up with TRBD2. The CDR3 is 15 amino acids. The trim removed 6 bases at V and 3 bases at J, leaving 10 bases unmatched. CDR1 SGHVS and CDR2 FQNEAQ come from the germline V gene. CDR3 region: CASSSSGGREETQYF. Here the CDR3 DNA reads TGTGCCAGCAGTTCCTCAGGCGGGAGAGAAGAGACCCAGTACTTC.

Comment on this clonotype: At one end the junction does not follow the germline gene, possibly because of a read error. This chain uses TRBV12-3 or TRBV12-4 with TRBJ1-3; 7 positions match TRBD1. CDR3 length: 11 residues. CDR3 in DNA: TGTGCCAGCAGTACTACAGGGGAGACGAATTTT. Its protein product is CASSTTGETNF.

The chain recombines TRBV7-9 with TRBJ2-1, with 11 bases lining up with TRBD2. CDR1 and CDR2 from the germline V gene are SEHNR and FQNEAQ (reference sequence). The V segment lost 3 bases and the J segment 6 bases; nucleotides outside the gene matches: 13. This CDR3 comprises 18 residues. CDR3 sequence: CASSFPNRLAGLTNEQFF. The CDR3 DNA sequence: TGTGCCAGCAGCTTTCCGAATAGACTAGCGGGACTGACCAATGAGCAGTTCTTC.

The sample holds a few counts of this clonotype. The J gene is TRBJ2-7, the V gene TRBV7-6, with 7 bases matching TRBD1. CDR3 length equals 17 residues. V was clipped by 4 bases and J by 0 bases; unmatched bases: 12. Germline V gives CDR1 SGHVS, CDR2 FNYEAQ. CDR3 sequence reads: CASSYSPGTEVSYEQYF. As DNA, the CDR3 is TGTGCCAGCAGCTATAGCCCCGGGACAGAGGTCTCCTACGAGCAGTACTTC.

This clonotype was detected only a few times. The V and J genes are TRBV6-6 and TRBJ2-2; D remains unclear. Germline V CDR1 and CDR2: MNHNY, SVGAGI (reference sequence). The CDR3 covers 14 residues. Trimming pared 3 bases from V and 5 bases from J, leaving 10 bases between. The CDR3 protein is CASSYESKTGELFF. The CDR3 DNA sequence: TGTGCCAGCAGTTATGAGTCAAAGACCGGGGAGCTGTTTTTT.

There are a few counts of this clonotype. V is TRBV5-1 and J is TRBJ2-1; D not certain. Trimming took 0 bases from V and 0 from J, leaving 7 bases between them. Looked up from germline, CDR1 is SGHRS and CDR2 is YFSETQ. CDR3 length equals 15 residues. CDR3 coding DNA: TGCGCCAGCAGCTTGGGTCATCCCTCCTACAATGAGCAGTTCTTC. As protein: CASSLGHPSYNEQFF.

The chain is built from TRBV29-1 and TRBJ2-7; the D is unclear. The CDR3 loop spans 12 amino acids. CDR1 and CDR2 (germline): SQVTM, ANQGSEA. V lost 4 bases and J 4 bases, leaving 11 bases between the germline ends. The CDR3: CSVGTATYEQYF. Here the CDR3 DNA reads TGCAGCGTTGGTACGGCGACATACGAGCAGTACTTC.

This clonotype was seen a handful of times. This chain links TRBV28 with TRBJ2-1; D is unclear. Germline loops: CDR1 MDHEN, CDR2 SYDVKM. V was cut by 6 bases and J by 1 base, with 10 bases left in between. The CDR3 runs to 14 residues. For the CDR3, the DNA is TGTGCCAGCAGCCACGGGCCTTCCTACAATGAGCAGTTCTTC. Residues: CASSHGPSYNEQFF.